Listed here are 4 T cell receptor beta chains from one sample, sequenced in a study of Graves' ophthalmopathy and Graves' hyperthyroidism (dated by TCRdb to the late 2010s). Instrument on record: Illumina HiSeq 2000. TCR beta CDR3 regions were amplified from RNA transcripts for repertoire sequencing. The first round was an RT-PCR using HTBI primers with the Qiagen OneStep RT-PCR kit, and this first round was followed by a second-round multiplex PCR, then size selection and purification. The raw public reads went through TCRdb reprocessing: fastp at Q25, MiXCR clone calling, in-frame beta chains kept. Under each unique CDR3 protein, matching rows form one entry showing the most common genes and DNA. The sample data list almost 750,000 distinct CDR3 sequences, and about 44% of these were observed just once. Jointly, the top ten make up 44% of the sample. Specimen: peripheral blood. The receptors here all came from an adult man with Graves' ophthalmopathy.

The rearrangement uses TRBV24-1 and TRBJ1-5; TRBD1 is a possible D gene (5 bases). This CDR3 is built from 13 residues. The germline V and J ends were trimmed by 11 bases and 7 bases, with 17 bases remaining between them. In germline, CDR1 is KGHDR, CDR2 SFDVKD. This CDR3 reads CASSQGGEQPQHF. The CDR3 bases are TGTGCCAGCAGCCAGGGAGGGGAACAGCCCCAGCATTTT.

The table lists this clonotype with many counts. Germline and junction disagree at one end, which may indicate a read error. The genes are TRBV20-1 and TRBJ1-1; D possibly corresponds to TRBD1 (6 bases). Germline CDR1 DFQATT, CDR2 SNEGSKA (reference sequence). The CDR3 loop spans 13 amino acids. The CDR3 DNA is TGCAGTGCCAGAGGCAGGGGAGGGGCTGAAGCTTTCTTT. It yields the protein CSARGRGGAEAFF.

Only a few counts were recorded for this clonotype. The rearrangement joins TRBV2 to TRBJ2-7, with 12 bases fitting TRBD2. The length of the CDR3 is 16 residues. Germline-derived CDR1 and CDR2 are SNHLY and FYNNEI. The V gene end was trimmed by 5 bases and the J gene end by 4 bases; junction bases not matched to a gene: 9. As DNA, the CDR3 is TGTGCCAGCAGTCCAGGGACTAGCGGGCTCATATACGAGCAGTACTTC. Translation gives CASSPGTSGLIYEQYF.

This chain connects TRBV15 to TRBJ1-1, with D unclear. The V end was cut by 2 bases, the J end by 5 bases, with 21 bases between. The CDR3 runs to 17 residues. The germline CDR1 and CDR2 sequences are LNHNV and YYDKDF (reference sequence). The CDR3 sequence is CATSRSGIESGITEAFF. The CDR3 coding sequence is TGTGCCACCAGCAGATCTGGGATCGAGAGCGGTATAACTGAAGCTTTCTTT.